This TCR beta chain appears in the sequencing data of a study of T-cell memory formation after mild COVID-19. TCRdb reanalysed the 5' RACE reads using MiXCR and keeps one entry per CDR3 protein. The sample lists some 440,000 distinct CDR3 sequences; around 27% were seen once. Overall study findings and caveats: Clonal second-wave expansions that peaked on day 37 had unconfirmed SARS-CoV-2 specificity. Among CD4+ contracting clones, most were CM and EM, and CD8+ ones EMRA. CD4/CD8 balance characterized clones contracting day 15 to 85, and CD4+ skew characterized later expanders. Within pre-infection memory, some responding clones were found, suggesting cross-reactive memory joined.

This clonotype was counted only a few times. The antigen is unknown. This CDR3 spans 15 amino acids. Germline assignment: CDR1 SGHVS and CDR2 FQNEAQ. The V and J ends lost 4 bases and 4 bases respectively, with 17 bases between them. Sequencing was done on a sample of PBMCs or a T cell subset sorted from them (not recorded which). V is TRBV7-8 and J is TRBJ2-7; weak D call: TRBD1 (6 bases). This clonotype was sampled from an adult woman who had mild COVID-19 (a few samples of this study predate the infection). Cell type and time point are not known. CDR3 sequence (DNA): TGTGCCAGCAGCTCCCTTGGGGGCATCTCGTACGAGCAGTACTTC. Protein: CASSSLGGISYEQYF.